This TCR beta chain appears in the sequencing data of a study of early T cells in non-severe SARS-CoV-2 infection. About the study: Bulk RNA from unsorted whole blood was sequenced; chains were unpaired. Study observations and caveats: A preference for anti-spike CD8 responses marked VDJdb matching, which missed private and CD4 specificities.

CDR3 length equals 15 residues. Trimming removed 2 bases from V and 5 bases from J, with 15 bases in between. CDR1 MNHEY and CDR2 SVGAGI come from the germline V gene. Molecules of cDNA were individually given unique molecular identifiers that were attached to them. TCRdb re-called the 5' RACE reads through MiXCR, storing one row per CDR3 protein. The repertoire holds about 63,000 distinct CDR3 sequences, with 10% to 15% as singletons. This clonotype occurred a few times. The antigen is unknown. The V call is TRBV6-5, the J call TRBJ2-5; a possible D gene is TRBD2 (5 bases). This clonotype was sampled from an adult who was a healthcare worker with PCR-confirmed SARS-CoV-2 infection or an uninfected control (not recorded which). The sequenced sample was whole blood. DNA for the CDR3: TGTGCCAGCAGTTACACCGCGGGTCCCGAGGAGACCCAGTACTTC. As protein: CASSYTAGPEETQYF.